This TCR beta chain was captured in a study of regulatory T cells in long-lasting Graves disease. Study as a whole: Graves' patients, newly diagnosed, had taken antithyroid drugs under 3 months.

Building the TCR beta libraries relied on iRepertoire HTBI primers, and CDR3 regions underwent Arm-PCR. One entry per CDR3 protein, called by TCRdb with MiXCR from the multiplex PCR reads. The sample has 350,000 to 550,000 distinct CDR3 sequences, more than 13% seen once. Time point noted: newly diagnosed GD, antithyroid drugs for less than 3 months. Generation of the TCR library employed RNA extracted from PBMCs. Study-level results: Peripheral blood was the sole material, not thyroid tissue. Persistent patients had a count of shared public clonotypes (2,741) that exceeded that of new patients (966).

Ten or more counts support this clonotype. The antigen is unknown. This sample also belongs to another study, concerning T cells in Graves' hyperthyroidism and ophthalmopathy. That source adds: TCR CDR3 regions were first amplified by RT-PCR with HTBI primers.

Source: peripheral blood mononuclear cells (PBMCs), taken at new diagnosis, from a patient treated with antithyroid drugs. The source of this sequence is a woman in her 30s with Graves disease.

CDR3 in DNA: TGCAGTGCTAGAGCAGGGGAACGGGGCACAGATACGCAGTATTTT. Protein sequence: CSARAGERGTDTQYF. The V and J genes are TRBV20-1 and TRBJ2-3; possible D gene TRBD1, 6 bases. CDR3 length: 15 residues. V was shortened by 1 base and J by 1 base, with 12 bases between the two germline ends. The germline CDR1 and CDR2 sequences are DFQATT and SNEGSKA (reference sequence).